The sequence of this T cell receptor beta chain was determined in a study of graft-versus-host responses after intestinal transplantation. Study context: Multivisceral, liver-intestinal, or isolated intestinal grafts went to recipients. Overall study findings and caveats: Analysis identified GvH clones in recipient marrow, with some appearing first in ileum or blood. Peak circulating GvH clone levels were associated with early post-transplant HvG declines.

Trimming took off 5 bases at V and 7 bases at J, with 20 bases between the two ends. CDR1 and CDR2 (germline): SEHNR, FQNEAQ (reference sequence). This CDR3 spans 15 amino acids. Assay: immunoSEQ multiplex PCR; the TCRdb copy retains only in-frame clones and omits some. The table has about 120,000 clones, approximately 95% seen once; the top ten hold around 3%. Regarding this clone: Its matching antigen is unknown.

The sample in question was unstimulated CD8+ T cells sorted from spleen or lymph node cells, obtained before intestinal transplant. The genes are TRBV7-9 and TRBJ1-2, with D maybe TRBD1 (6 bases). This receptor was obtained from a human donor who received an intestinal transplant. CDR3 bases: TGTGCCAGCAGCAGCACGATCAAACAGGGCTCTGGCTACACCTTC. Translated: CASSSTIKQGSGYTF.